Described below is a single T cell receptor beta chain sequence and its context. Sequenced by immunoSEQ multiplex PCR; TCRdb stores in-frame clones only, minus some. The sample holds some 110,000 clones; around 93% are singletons and the top ten take 3% to 4%. This sample was taken from a study of PD-L1 blockade in urothelial cancer. At the level of the study: Patients initiated atezolizumab in the mid-2010s at 1,200 mg intravenously every 3 weeks. Bladder-origin urothelial cancer in males covered most of the roughly 29 patients. Timepoints chosen for blood analysis were 3 weeks (second dose) and 6 weeks after treatment start.

The time point here: peripheral blood 6 weeks after treatment start. Each patient supplied 1 to 8 pretreatment and on-treatment samples. The CDR3 length is 13 residues. Germline assignment: CDR1 SGHTS and CDR2 YDEGEE. V lost 4 bases, J lost 8 bases, and 6 bases stayed unmatched. Here the sequenced sample was PBMCs, taken around atezolizumab (anti-PD-L1) treatment. The TCR was taken from a man aged 60-69 years with urothelial cancer. The rearrangement joins TRBV5-8 to TRBJ2-1; the match to TRBD1 covers 7 bases. The CDR3 DNA reads TGTGCCAGCAGCAGCAGGGGGTCAGATGAGCAGTTCTTC. Protein product: CASSSRGSDEQFF.